The rows below give T cell receptor beta chains drawn from one sample of a study of blood T cell repertoires in COVID-19. Clones were sequenced by immunoSEQ multiplex PCR, and TCRdb holds only the in-frame ones, with some missing. The sample records about 180,000 clones, around 80% being singletons. Input material: PBMCs or T cells enriched from blood (not recorded which). The receptors here all came from a woman between 50 and 59 years old who had recovered from COVID-19. Both conserved end residues are part of each CDR3. Fields, in order: D gene, clone size, J gene, V gene, CDR3 DNA, CDR3 protein. A D gene is named only where the DNA matches it firmly. Expanded clones get a size class; other rows say once, few or many, or leave the size out.

TRBD1	few	TRBJ1-6	TRBV5-8	TGTGCCAGCCAGAACCCAACAGGGGAATCACCCCTCCACTTT	CASQNPTGESPLHF
-	-	TRBJ2-7	TRBV3-1/TRBV3-2	TGTGCCAGCAGCAGAGGTAGTGGCGAGCAGTACTTC	CASSRGSGEQYF
-	-	TRBJ2-7	TRBV11-2	TGTGCCAGCAGCTTAGATGCGGGACTTACCGAGCAGTACTTC	CASSLDAGLTEQYF
-	-	TRBJ2-5	TRBV29-1	TGCAGCGTTGGGGCAGGATCTCACCAAGAGACCCAGTACTTC	CSVGAGSHQETQYF
-	-	TRBJ1-2	TRBV5-1	TGCGCCAGCAGCACAGGTAGTCGAGACTATGGCTACACCTTC	CASSTGSRDYGYTF
-	-	TRBJ1-5	TRBV30	TGTGCCTGGAGTGGGGGCAGGGGACAGCCCCAGCATTTT	CAWSGGRGQPQHF
TRBD2	-	TRBJ2-2	TRBV7-9	TGTGCCAGCAGCCAACAGGGACTAGGAAGCCCCGGGGAGCTGTTTTTT	CASSQQGLGSPGELFF
TRBD1	-	TRBJ1-2	TRBV4-1	TGCGCCAGCAGCCAATCGGACAGGGGCCGCTACACCTTC	CASSQSDRGRYTF
-	-	TRBJ1-6	TRBV2	TGTGCCAGCTCTAGGCTCCGGGGGAATTCACCCCTCCACTTT	CASSRLRGNSPLHF
-	few	TRBJ2-1	TRBV5-4	TGTGCCAGCAGCTTGGACGGGACTTCGAATGAGCAGTTCTTC	CASSLDGTSNEQFF
TRBD1	-	TRBJ2-1	TRBV7-3	TGTGCCAGCAGCTTTAAACAGGGGGCGCGAAATGAGCAGTTCTTC	CASSFKQGARNEQFF
-	-	TRBJ1-1	TRBV27	TGTGCCAGCAGTTACCAGGGGAGCACTGAAGCTTTCTTT	CASSYQGSTEAFF
TRBD2	-	TRBJ2-2	TRBV28	TGTGCCAGCAGTACAGAGACTAGCTCAAGCGGGGAGCTGTTTTTT	CASSTETSSSGELFF
TRBD2	-	TRBJ2-2	TRBV7-2	TGTGCCAGCAGCCCGTATGCGGGAGGAGGGACCGGGGAGCTGTTTTTT	CASSPYAGGGTGELFF
TRBD2	-	TRBJ2-1	TRBV28	TGTGCCAGCAGGTATCCGGGACTAGTTTTCAATGAGCAGTTCTTC	CASRYPGLVFNEQFF